This T cell receptor (beta chain) emerged from a study of CD8+CD57+ T cells in acquired aplastic anemia. Study as a whole: Isolated CD4+ and CD8+ cells, once sorted, yielded DNA averaging around 3.1 ug. On average, healthy donors gave 10 million to 14 million reads for CD4+ cells.

This clonotype has at least ten counts. Its specificity is not known. Study observations and caveats: Shared by patients and controls, 25 to 35 CD8+ CDR3s were abundant in patients. Simpson's diversity of CD8+ cells was not significantly different in patients compared with controls.

V lost 6 bases and J 3 bases, leaving 11 bases between the germline ends. The germline V gene encodes CDR1 MNHEY and CDR2 SVGAGI. This CDR3 contains 13 residues. Genomic DNA acted as the template from which TCR beta VDJ combination and CDR3 sequence profiling were carried out. Using its own MiXCR run on the reads, TCRdb lists one record per CDR3 protein. The sample has some 190,000 distinct CDR3 sequences, 46% seen once. The source of this sequence is a human donor in good health. V is TRBV6-5 and J is TRBJ1-1, with D perhaps matching TRBD1 (6 bases). The sample consisted of sorted CD4+, CD8+, or CD8+CD57+ T cells (not recorded which) from PBMCs. CDR3 in DNA: TGTGCCAGCAGAGGTTCAGGGGACACTGAAGCTTTCTTT. This encodes CASRGSGDTEAFF.